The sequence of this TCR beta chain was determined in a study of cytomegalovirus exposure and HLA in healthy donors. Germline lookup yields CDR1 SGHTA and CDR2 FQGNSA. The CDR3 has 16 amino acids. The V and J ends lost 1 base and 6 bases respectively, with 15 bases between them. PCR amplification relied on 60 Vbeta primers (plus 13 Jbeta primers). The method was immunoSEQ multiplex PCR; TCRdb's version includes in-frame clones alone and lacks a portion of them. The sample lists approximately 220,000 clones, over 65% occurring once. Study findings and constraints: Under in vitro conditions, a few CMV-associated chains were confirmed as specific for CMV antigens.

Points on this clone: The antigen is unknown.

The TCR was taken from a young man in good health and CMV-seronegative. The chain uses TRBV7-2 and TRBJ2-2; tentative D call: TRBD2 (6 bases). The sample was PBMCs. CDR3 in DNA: TGTGCCAGCAGCTTAGTACGGCAGGGAGGCGCCGGGGAGCTGTTTTTT. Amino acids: CASSLVRQGGAGELFF.